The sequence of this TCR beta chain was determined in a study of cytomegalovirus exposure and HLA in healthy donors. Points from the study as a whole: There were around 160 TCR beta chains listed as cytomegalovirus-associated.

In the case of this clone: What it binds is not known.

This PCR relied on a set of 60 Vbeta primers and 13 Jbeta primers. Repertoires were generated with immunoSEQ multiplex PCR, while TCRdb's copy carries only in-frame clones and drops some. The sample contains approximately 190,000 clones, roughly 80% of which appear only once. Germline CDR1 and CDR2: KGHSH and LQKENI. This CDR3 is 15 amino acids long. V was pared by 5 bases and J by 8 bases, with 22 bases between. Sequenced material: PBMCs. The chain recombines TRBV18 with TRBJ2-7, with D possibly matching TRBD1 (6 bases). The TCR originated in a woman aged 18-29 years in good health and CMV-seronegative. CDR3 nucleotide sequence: TGTGCCAGCTCATCAGGACTCGAACGACAGGATAAGCAGTACTTC. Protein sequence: CASSSGLERQDKQYF.